Listed below are T cell receptor beta chains from one sample, sequenced in a study of T-cell reconstitution after alpha-beta-depleted transplantation in children. One entry per CDR3 protein results from TCRdb running MiXCR on the PCR reads. The sample holds 500,000 to 650,000 distinct CDR3 sequences, under 15% seen once. The sample consisted of PBMCs, mostly from graft donor cells, taken 360 days after TCRalphabeta/CD19-depleted stem cell transplant. Receptors were obtained from a male patient younger than 18 who had a stem cell transplant for acute myeloid leukemia, so the T cells may come from the graft donor. Both conserved end residues are part of each CDR3. The D gene is left open where the match is weak. Clone size is stated in some rows and not others, as once, few, many or a class when expanded.

size,V,D,J,DNA,CDR3
-,TRBV12-3/TRBV12-4,TRBD1,TRBJ2-5,TGTGCCAGCAGTTTAGCCTACAGGGGGCCCGACCAAGAGACCCAGTACTTC,CASSLAYRGPDQETQYF
few,TRBV20-1,TRBD2,TRBJ2-7,TGCAGTGCTAGGCTAGCGGGAGAGGGATACGAGCAGTACTTC,CSARLAGEGYEQYF
few,TRBV5-4,TRBD2,TRBJ2-1,TGTGCCAGGAGGACCCGGGAGGGCCCCTTGAACAATGAGCAGTTCTTC,CARRTREGPLNNEQFF
few,TRBV2,TRBD1,TRBJ2-7,TGTGCCAGCACCGCGGACAGGGACGATTCCTACGAGCAGTACTTC,CASTADRDDSYEQYF
many,TRBV20-1,TRBD1,TRBJ1-5,TGCAGTGCCCCCAAAGGACAGGTGGGAGATTACAATCAGCCCCAGCATTTT,CSAPKGQVGDYNQPQHF
many,TRBV10-3,-,TRBJ2-2,TGTGCCATCAGTGACCCGGGCCAACCCCGGCAGGCCGGGGAGCTGTTTTTT,CAISDPGQPRQAGELFF
-,TRBV4-3,TRBD2,TRBJ2-3,TGCGCCAGCAGCCAGTTCCCTAGCGGGCAAAGCACAGATACGCAGTATTTT,CASSQFPSGQSTDTQYF
-,TRBV20-1,TRBD2,TRBJ2-2,TGCAGTGCTGTTCCGGGACTAGCGGGAGGCTGGAGGACCGGGGAGCTGTTTTTT,CSAVPGLAGGWRTGELFF
few,TRBV3-1,TRBD2,TRBJ2-1,TGTGCCAGCAGCCTGCCGGGACTACGCCAGTTCTTC,CASSLPGLRQFF
many,TRBV7-6,-,TRBJ2-7,TGTGCCAGCAGCCGAACAGACTATTCCTACGAGCAGTACTTC,CASSRTDYSYEQYF
few,TRBV20-1,TRBD2,TRBJ2-7,TGCAGTGCTAGAGATGGGCGGGGGGACGAGCAGTACTTC,CSARDGRGDEQYF
few,TRBV19,-,TRBJ2-1,TGTGCCAGTAGTATAGATAAAAGGAACGGCTACTACAATGAGCAGTTCTTC,CASSIDKRNGYYNEQFF
few,TRBV2,-,TRBJ2-1,TGTGCCAGCAGTGAATGGCAACGAACCGTTTTTGAGCAGTTCTTC,CASSEWQRTVFEQFF
-,TRBV29-1,TRBD2,TRBJ2-2,TGCAGCGTTGTCGGGACTAGCGGGAGGTCCCACACCGGGGAGCTGTTTTTT,CSVVGTSGRSHTGELFF
-,TRBV7-9,-,TRBJ2-1,TGTGCCAGCAGAGCCGCGGGACTTCTTAACTACAATGAGCAGTTCTTC,CASRAAGLLNYNEQFF
many,TRBV28,-,TRBJ2-1,TGTGCCAGCAGTTTGCTGTCTTTGATCTCCTACAATGAGCAGTTCTTC,CASSLLSLISYNEQFF
few,TRBV20-1,TRBD2,TRBJ2-1,TGCAGTGCTATTTCCGGGACTAGCGGGAACAATGAGCAGTTCTTC,CSAISGTSGNNEQFF
-,TRBV5-1,-,TRBJ2-7,TGCGCCAGCAGCGCGACAGGGACTGGCGTCTACGAGCAGTACTTC,CASSATGTGVYEQYF
many,TRBV7-9,-,TRBJ2-4,TGTGCCAGCAGACCACCTATAGAGGCCAAAAACATTCAGTACTTC,CASRPPIEAKNIQYF
-,TRBV7-8,-,TRBJ2-5,TGTGCCAGCAGCCTAGTAGGGCAGGGAGAAGAGACCCAGTACTTC,CASSLVGQGEETQYF
-,TRBV28,-,TRBJ1-1,TGTGCCAGCAGTTTGGAGTTGTGGGGTAGAGCTTTCTTT,CASSLELWGRAFF
few,TRBV7-8,TRBD1,TRBJ2-1,TGTGCCAGCAGCTCCAGACAGGGAACCGGCTCCTACAATGAGCAGTTCTTC,CASSSRQGTGSYNEQFF
few,TRBV28,-,TRBJ2-5,TGTGCCAGCAGCCCTCGACAGGCGTACCAAGAGACCCAGTACTTC,CASSPRQAYQETQYF
-,TRBV12-3/TRBV12-4,TRBD2,TRBJ2-3,TGTGCCAGCAGTTTATATTCCAGGGAGGGAGATACGCAGTATTTT,CASSLYSREGDTQYF
-,TRBV28,TRBD2,TRBJ2-3,TGTGCCAGCAGTTTATGGACCGGGACTAGCGGGGGAGATACGCAGTATTTT,CASSLWTGTSGGDTQYF
few,TRBV12-3/TRBV12-4,-,TRBJ1-4,TGTGCCAGCGTCCTGGGGGACCCGAGGGAAAAACTGTTTTTT,CASVLGDPREKLFF
-,TRBV28,TRBD1,TRBJ2-1,TGTGCCAGCACCTTAAGGGGGACAGTATTCGCTAATGAGCAGTTCTTC,CASTLRGTVFANEQFF
few,TRBV24-1,TRBD2,TRBJ2-3,TGTGCCACCAGTGCACGTCCTAGCGGTATAGATACGCAGTATTTT,CATSARPSGIDTQYF
-,TRBV7-2,TRBD1,TRBJ1-5,TGTGCCAGCAGCCCCCGGGACAGGGCCGATCAGCCCCAGCATTTT,CASSPRDRADQPQHF
few,TRBV6-5,TRBD2,TRBJ2-7,TGTGCCAGCAGTTACCATGAGACTAGCGGGAGAATCGGCGAGCAGTACTTC,CASSYHETSGRIGEQYF
few,TRBV4-3,-,TRBJ2-7,TGCGCCAGCAGCCAAGAAGGGGGGTCCGACACCTACGAGCAGTACTTC,CASSQEGGSDTYEQYF
-,TRBV27,-,TRBJ2-5,TGTGCCAGCAGTTTATTTACAGGGAGGGAAGAGACCCAGTACTTC,CASSLFTGREETQYF
many,TRBV29-1,TRBD1,TRBJ2-7,TGCAGCGTTTACGGTTGGGGGACAGGGATAAACTACGAGCAGTACTTC,CSVYGWGTGINYEQYF
-,TRBV18,TRBD1,TRBJ2-6,TGTGCCAGCTCCACCTCAGGGGGCTCTGGGACCAACGTCCTGACTTTC,CASSTSGGSGTNVLTF
many,TRBV7-3,-,TRBJ2-2,TGTGCCAGCAGCCCGAGAGCAACAGGAACCGGGGAGCTGTTTTTT,CASSPRATGTGELFF
-,TRBV20-1,-,TRBJ1-5,TGCAGTGCTAGAGGACAGCCCCAGCATTTT,CSARGQPQHF
few,TRBV27,-,TRBJ2-5,TGTGCCAGCAGTTTATCGGGGGAGGCGGCCCAGTACTTC,CASSLSGEAAQYF
-,TRBV5-1,-,TRBJ2-1,TGCGCCAGCAGTGGGTTGAGGGGGGATGAGCAGTTCTTC,CASSGLRGDEQFF
-,TRBV3-1,-,TRBJ2-5,TGTGCCAGCAGCCAAGCCGGGTTTGGGCAAGAGACCCAGTACTTC,CASSQAGFGQETQYF
few,TRBV7-8,-,TRBJ2-5,TGTGCCAGCAGCTTAGTCCGGGAGTTAAGTGGCCAAGAGACCCAGTACTTC,CASSLVRELSGQETQYF